The subject of this entry is one T cell receptor beta chain. Its antigen specificity is not known. No much larger clonotype is one base removed from it; base qualities were not supplied. The sample is drawn from a study of regulatory T cells in long-lasting Graves disease (dated by TCRdb to the early 2020s). As for the study more broadly: Patients with newly diagnosed Graves' disease had been on antithyroid drugs for under 3 months. Patients with persistent Graves' disease were compared with patients with newly diagnosed Graves' disease using TCR sequencing and RNA sequencing of peripheral blood. The study was registered as a clinical trial and conducted in China. TCR sequencing covered roughly 13 persistent and approximately 20 newly diagnosed Graves' disease patients, around 33 samples in total. General findings and caveats noted by the study authors: Compared with newly diagnosed patients, patients with persistent Graves' disease had lower TCR Shannon entropy and fewer highly expanded clones, which suggests clonal expansion. Preferential use of TRBV28, TRBJ1-2 and TRBJ2-5 was observed in persistent disease, whereas TRBV20-1 and TRBJ2-1 were favored in newly diagnosed disease. A larger number of public clonotypes was shared among persistent patients (around 2,700) than among newly diagnosed patients (roughly 1,000). Because the primary lesion, thyroid tissue, could not be accessed, the study looked at peripheral blood alone. Sequencing and analysis were restricted to the TCR beta chain. As a limitation, the authors acknowledged that the small sample size may reduce accuracy.

The intended sense of this specimen's time point label: newly diagnosed GD, antithyroid drugs for less than 3 months. For both TCR sequencing and RNA sequencing, RNA was extracted from PBMCs using TRIzol. The diagnosis of Graves' disease was made according to American Thyroid Association guidelines. Recruitment of patients was carried out at an endocrinology department in Xi'an, China. Each patient gave roughly 10 milliliters of peripheral blood, collected in an EDTA anticoagulant tube. Ficoll Paque Plus density gradient separation was used to isolate PBMCs, and no further T cell sorting was performed. RNA quality was checked with an Agilent 2100 Bioanalyzer and agarose gel, and concentration with a NanoDrop 2000. Libraries were built with multiplex PCR. The sequencing machine was an Illumina HiSeq 4000. TCR beta libraries were built with iRepertoire HTBI primers and Arm-PCR amplification of CDR3 regions. Before sequencing, the PCR products underwent gel purification. As for the original processing: Gene usage analysis of CDR3 amino acid clonotypes relied on the approximately 62 TRBV and fewer than 15 TRBJ segments identified across samples. COPE and FqMerger were used to merge filtered high-quality paired reads into contigs. Contigs were aligned with BLAST to IMGT TRBV, TRBD and TRBJ reference genes, and CDR3 was defined per IMGT. Clonotypes above 0.1% frequency were classified as highly expanded clones. Repertoire diversity was measured by Shannon entropy, and V-J evenness by the Gini coefficient. A clonotype found in more than one individual was treated as public. TCRdb reprocessed the public reads (quality trimming at Q25 with fastp, clone calling with MiXCR) and kept in-frame beta chains. Identical CDR3 proteins give one entry, which carries the most common genes and DNA. The authors' filters were not applied to this entry. The sample table contains about 620,000 distinct CDR3 sequences; only one count was recorded for 16% of them. The ten largest account for about 20% of the sample.

CDR1 and CDR2 are read off the germline V gene as MDHEN and SYDVKM. The CDR3 contains 17 residues, cysteine and phenylalanine counted. The DNA shown is the 51-base CDR3, in frame from base 1. V and J are truncated by 0 bases and 2 bases respectively, leaving an intervening sequence of 14 bases. The same sample was also used in a study of T cells in Graves' hyperthyroidism and ophthalmopathy. The other study reports the following: Graves' hyperthyroidism was defined as stable when no progression to ophthalmopathy occurred over 18 months of follow-up. Hyperthyroidism patients were newly diagnosed, had a disease duration of under 2 months, and were aged 18 to 65 years. Exclusion was applied to patients with uncontrolled infections, other autoimmune diseases, pregnancy or lactation. Diagnoses were based on clinical symptoms, serum thyroxine and TRAb, thyroid ultrasound and orbital computed tomography. The first round of RT-PCR for the TCR CDR3 was performed with the HTBI primer set and the Qiagen OneStep RT-PCR kit. Most expanded thyroid clonotypes (frequency above 0.001) were also detected in blood, a finding suggesting that blood repertoires may reflect thyroid immune responses. A 13 V-J signature model separated ophthalmopathy from stable hyperthyroidism, with approximately 87% sensitivity and just under 84% specificity in cross-validation and 80%/75% in testing. In validation, the model predicted progression to ophthalmopathy with approximately 70% sensitivity and around 72% specificity, a median of about six months before onset. A discovery cohort of around 98 patients, roughly 43 with Graves' ophthalmopathy and 55 to 65 with stable Graves' hyperthyroidism, was used to find distinguishing TCR V-J signatures. An independent validation cohort of around 19 hyperthyroidism patients and approximately 15 patients who later progressed to ophthalmopathy tested prospective prediction of ophthalmopathy. The approximately 90 discovery patients were randomly split 7:3 into training and test sets. Thyroid tissue and blood T-cell repertoires from six Graves' hyperthyroidism patients were also compared in the study. After blood sampling, hyperthyroidism patients were treated with methimazole at a starting dose of 30 mg daily, and ophthalmopathy patients were treated with high-dose intravenous methylprednisolone. Libraries were constructed in a second round of multiplex PCR, after which size selection and purification were carried out. Paired-end sequencing of the libraries was performed with 100 bp reads on an Illumina HiSeq2000. SOAPnuke was used to process the raw data, removing reads that contained adapters or uncalled bases, had a mean Phred below 15, or lacked an exact match to the constant primer or identifier. COPE v1.2.5 was used to merge the high-quality paired reads, and each unique nucleotide sequence was defined as a clonotype. Clonotypes were aligned to IMGT TRBV, TRBD and TRBJ reference segments using MiTCR v1.1. The analysis included only V-J combinations with a frequency above 0.0001, which together covered approximately 99% of the repertoires. A TCS score was defined as the ratio of F50 (clonal expansion) to E x V (chaos), with BLOSUM62-based TCRdist applied between CDR3 peptides within each V-J. Welch's t-statistics and random forest reduced around 550 V-J features to 10 to 15, which were used in a naive Bayes classifier (R e1071). No statistical method was used to fix the sample size in advance, and group allocation was not hidden from the investigators. The paper describes TCR Vbeta CDR3 sequencing of 130 to 150 peripheral blood samples, made up of 43 ophthalmopathy patients, more than 70 hyperthyroidism patients and 17 progressor patients.

The origin of this receptor is a woman aged 25 to 45 with Graves disease. Donor details come from another sample of the same person, matched by shared clones. The sequenced sample was peripheral blood mononuclear cells (PBMCs), obtained at new diagnosis, from a patient treated with antithyroid drugs. This chain is built from TRBV28 and TRBJ1-5; the best D guess is TRBD1, with 6 bases matching. The CDR3 reads CASSLWSGGSGNQPQHF. The nucleotide sequence is given as TGTGCCAGCAGTTTATGGTCTGGGGGCTCGGGCAATCAGCCCCAGCATTTT.